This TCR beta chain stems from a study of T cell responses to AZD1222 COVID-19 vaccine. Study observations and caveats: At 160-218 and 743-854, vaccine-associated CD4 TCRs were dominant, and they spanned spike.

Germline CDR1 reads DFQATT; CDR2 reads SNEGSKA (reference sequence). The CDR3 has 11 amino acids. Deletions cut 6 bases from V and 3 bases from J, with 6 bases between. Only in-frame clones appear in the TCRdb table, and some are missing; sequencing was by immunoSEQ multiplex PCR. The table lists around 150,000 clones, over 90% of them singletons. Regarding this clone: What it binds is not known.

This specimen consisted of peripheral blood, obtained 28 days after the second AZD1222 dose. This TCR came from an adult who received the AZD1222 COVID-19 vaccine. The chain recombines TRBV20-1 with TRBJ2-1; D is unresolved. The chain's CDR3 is CSAGHYNEQFF. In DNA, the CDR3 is TGCAGTGCCGGCCACTACAATGAGCAGTTCTTC.